The 22 T cell receptor beta chains below come from one sample, sequenced in a study of blood T cells in healthy people across ages. The use of a sample-barcoded 5' primer and a J-beta primer mix characterized a second PCR of 7 to 11 cycles. TCRdb analysed the 5' RACE reads with MiXCR anew, one entry per CDR3 protein. The sample records 900,000 to 950,000 distinct CDR3 sequences, 25% to 35% being singletons. These data were likewise used in another study, on T cells of mothers and their children.

The specimen was blood. These receptors all stem from a woman aged 35 to 49 in good health.

Only a few counts were recorded for this clonotype. The chain recombines TRBV27 with TRBJ2-5; 7 nucleotides line up with TRBD2. The CDR3 covers 14 residues. The ends lost 0 bases at V and 5 bases at J; junction bases unmatched: 3. Germline V gene data show CDR1 as MNHEY and CDR2 as SMNVEV (reference sequence). The CDR3 bases are TGTGCCAGCAGTTTATCGGGGAGGGTTGAGACCCAGTACTTC. It encodes CASSLSGRVETQYF.

Comments on this clonotype: Given a far larger clone just one base away, this is likely a sequencing read error. V and J are TRBV5-1 and TRBJ2-6; D unclear. Germline V CDR1 and CDR2: SGHRS, YFSETQ. The CDR3 has 14 amino acids. CDR3 DNA sequence: TGCGCCGGCAGCTTCGGGTCTGGGGCCAACGTCCTGACTTTC. Translated, it gives CAGSFGSGANVLTF.

This clonotype was seen ten or more times. V and J are TRBV7-2 and TRBJ2-3, with D maybe TRBD2 (6 bases). V lost 1 base and J 2 bases, leaving 13 bases between the germline ends. Germline V gene sequence: CDR1 SGHTA, CDR2 FQGNSA. The CDR3 loop spans 16 amino acids. This chain's CDR3 is CASSLDPAGNTDTQYF. The CDR3 bases are TGTGCCAGCAGCTTAGACCCTGCGGGGAACACAGATACGCAGTATTTT.

V is TRBV9 and J is TRBJ2-1; D gene uncertain. CDR1 SGDLS and CDR2 YYNGEE come from the germline V gene. V was clipped by 2 bases and J by 10 bases, with 13 bases between them. The CDR3 sequence is 13 residues long. CDR3 sequence (DNA): TGTGCCAGCAGCGTCCCACCCTCGGTGGAGCAGTTCTTC. This gives the protein CASSVPPSVEQFF.

As for this clonotype: An end of the junction differs from the germline gene, which may be a read error. This rearrangement joins TRBV28 to TRBJ2-6; possible D gene TRBD2, 6 bases. The germline CDR1 and CDR2 sequences are MDHEN and SYDVKM. The CDR3 has 17 residues. DNA of the CDR3: TGTGCCAGCGGATGGGCGGGACCCGGCTCTGGGGCCAACGCCCTGACTTTC. Protein sequence: CASGWAGPGSGANALTF. Together with reference TRBV28 and TRBJ2-6, the CDR3 gives the full variable domain: DVKVTQSSRYLVKRTGEKVFLECVQDMDHENMFWYRQDPGLGLRLIYFSYDVKMKEKGDIPEGYSVSREKKERFSLILESASTNQTSMYLCASGWAGPGSGANALTFGAGSRLTVL.

This chain joins TRBV20-1 and TRBJ1-5, with D possibly being TRBD1 (5 bases). Trimming removed 0 bases from V and 2 bases from J, with 11 bases in between. This CDR3 spans 15 amino acids. CDR1 and CDR2 (germline): DFQATT, SNEGSKA (reference sequence). The DNA of the CDR3 is TGCAGTGCTAGAGATTGGGTGGGGGGCAATCAGCCCCAGCATTTT. Its protein product is CSARDWVGGNQPQHF.

This clonotype came up a few times. The chain recombines TRBV12-3 or TRBV12-4 with TRBJ2-7; D is uncertain. CDR3 length: 14 amino acids. Trimming shortened V by 2 bases and J by 1 base, and 9 bases separated the two germline ends. CDR3 protein: CASSLLGPSYEQYF. CDR3 nucleotides: TGTGCCAGCAGTTTACTGGGCCCTTCCTACGAGCAGTACTTC.

The genes are TRBV10-3 and TRBJ1-2, with no clear D. Trimming removed 10 bases from V and 2 bases from J, with 14 bases in between. Germline values: CDR1 ENHRY, CDR2 SYGVKD. The CDR3 sequence is 13 residues long. CDR3 nucleotide sequence: TGTGCCAGCACCAGGACGCCGAACTATGGCTACACCTTC. Translation: CASTRTPNYGYTF.

This clonotype was recorded a few times. The genes are TRBV7-8 and TRBJ2-7; a weak D match, TRBD1 (5 bases). The J call is in doubt because the DNA end fits TRBJ2-5 better. CDR1 is SGHVS, CDR2 FQNEAQ, per germline. CDR3 length equals 12 residues. The DNA of the CDR3 is TGTGCCAGCAGGGTGGGGCTGGAGACCCAGTACTTC. Its translation is CASRVGLETQYF.

This clonotype occurred a few times. The V gene is TRBV2, the J gene TRBJ2-7; 7 bases line up with TRBD1. The V gene's germline CDR1 is SNHLY and CDR2 FYNNEI. V was pared by 1 base and J by 2 bases, with 5 bases of the junction left unmatched. The CDR3 is 15 amino acids. CDR3 DNA: TGTGCCAGCAGTGAAGAAGGACAGGAGACCTACGAGCAGTACTTC. Its translation is CASSEEGQETYEQYF.

In this sample, this clonotype turned up a few times. V gene TRBV7-2 combines with J gene TRBJ2-2; perhaps D is TRBD1 or TRBD2 (5 bases each). The V and J ends lost 4 bases and 6 bases respectively, with 12 bases between them. CDR3 size: 14 residues. Germline V gene sequence: CDR1 SGHTA, CDR2 FQGNSA. Here the CDR3 DNA reads TGTGCCAGCAGCTCGATGCAGGGAGCCGGGGAGCTGTTTTTT. It translates to CASSSMQGAGELFF.

V gene TRBV12-3 or TRBV12-4 combines with J gene TRBJ2-5; D uncertain. The ends were cut back, 3 bases at V and 5 bases at J, with 10 bases in the middle. CDR3 length: 13 amino acids. The CDR3: CASSLLLGETQYF. The CDR3 region has the DNA TGTGCCAGCAGTTTGTTGCTGGGGGAGACCCAGTACTTC.

This clonotype was detected ten times or more. The V gene is TRBV4-1, the J gene TRBJ2-7; D might be TRBD1 (6 bases). Germline CDR1 MGHRA, CDR2 YSYEKL. The V and J ends lost 0 bases and 2 bases respectively, with 14 bases between them. The CDR3 has 16 residues. CDR3 coding DNA: TGCGCCAGCAGCCAAGAGAGGCGACAGGAGCCCTACGAGCAGTACTTC. Its translation: CASSQERRQEPYEQYF.

This clonotype is classed as large (0.1 to 1%). At one boundary the junction diverges from the germline segment, which might be a read error. The chain's CDR3 is CASSLEVGEQYF. CDR3 bases: TGCGCCAGCAGCTTGGAGGTAGGCGAGCAGTACTTC. The V call is TRBV7-2, the J call TRBJ2-7; weak D call: TRBD2 (5 bases). The CDR3 totals 12 residues. The V gene's germline CDR1 is SGHTA and CDR2 FQGNSA.

The J gene is TRBJ2-7, the V gene TRBV4-3; D remains unclear. Per the germline V gene, CDR1 is LGHNA and CDR2 is YSLEER. V lost 0 bases, J lost 6 bases, and 12 bases lay in between. This CDR3 comprises 14 residues. The CDR3 here is CASSQDLGQSEQYF. Written as DNA, the CDR3 is TGCGCCAGCAGCCAAGATCTCGGTCAGAGCGAGCAGTACTTC.

In its sample, this clonotype was seen many times. V and J are TRBV5-1 and TRBJ1-4, with D perhaps TRBD1 (5 bases). The CDR3 extends over 17 amino acids. CDR1 SGHRS and CDR2 YFSETQ come from the germline V gene. Trimming took off 5 bases at V and 2 bases at J, with 19 bases between the two ends. This CDR3 is CASRAGSGSSTNEKLFF. The DNA of the CDR3 is TGCGCCAGCAGAGCAGGGAGCGGGAGTTCGACTAATGAAAAACTGTTTTTT. Based on the CDR3 plus reference TRBV5-1 and TRBJ1-4, the full variable domain is KAGVTQTPRYLIKTRGQQVTLSCSPISGHRSVSWYQQTPGQGLQFLFEYFSETQRNKGNFPGRFSGRQFSNSRSEMNVSTLELGDSALYLCASRAGSGSSTNEKLFFGSGTQLSVL.

There are a few counts of this clonotype. The rearrangement links TRBV24-1 to TRBJ2-4, with D unclear. The DNA end is a closer match to TRBJ2-7, so the J assignment may be wrong. From germline, CDR1 is KGHDR and CDR2 SFDVKD. The CDR3 consists of 15 residues. For the CDR3, the DNA is TGTGCCACCAGTGAGTTCAGTGGGTCGACCTACGAGCAGTACTTC. Protein sequence: CATSEFSGSTYEQYF.

In the case of this clonotype: This clone may be a read error of a much larger clone one base away. The V gene is TRBV2, the J gene TRBJ2-7; D unclear. Per germline, CDR1 SNHLY and CDR2 FYNNEI. CDR3 length equals 14 residues. The chain's CDR3 is CASIMEPQSCEQYF. The CDR3 nucleotides are TGTGCCAGCATTATGGAACCTCAATCCTGCGAGCAGTACTTC.

Worth noting for this clonotype: This may be a read error: a much more frequent sequence differs by one nucleotide. The V and J genes are TRBV28 and TRBJ2-7; a weak D match, TRBD2 (6 bases). The germline V gene has CDR1 MDHEN and CDR2 SYDVKM. The V gene lost 8 bases and the J gene lost 5 bases, with 13 bases spanning the gap. This CDR3 is 12 amino acids long. This CDR3 is CASGGTPHEQYF. In nucleotides, the CDR3 is TGTGCCAGCGGTGGGACTCCCCACGAGCAGTACTTC.

There are many counts of this clonotype. V and J are TRBV10-3 and TRBJ2-7; perhaps TRBD2 as D (6 bases). Deletions cut 5 bases from V and 2 bases from J, with 16 bases between. The CDR3 sequence is 15 residues long. Germline assignment: CDR1 ENHRY and CDR2 SYGVKD. The CDR3 here is CAISRGGQEPYEQYF. The CDR3 nucleotides are TGTGCCATCAGTCGGGGAGGACAAGAACCCTACGAGCAGTACTTC.

This clonotype has ten or more counts. A much larger clone lies one base from this, so it may be a read error. The genes are TRBV20-1 and TRBJ2-4; 9 bases match TRBD2. The J segment lost 13 bases and the V segment lost 1 base, leaving 17 bases of the junction unmatched. The CDR3 has 16 amino acids. From germline, CDR1 is DFQATT and CDR2 SNEGSKA (reference sequence). CDR3 residues: CSARAYEAGGYNEQYF. Written as DNA, the CDR3 is TGCAGTGCTAGAGCCTATGAAGCGGGGGGTTACAATGAGCAGTACTTC.

The chain employs TRBV12-3 or TRBV12-4 and TRBJ1-1; D remains unclear. The CDR3 runs to 14 residues. The germline V and J ends were trimmed by 3 bases and 4 bases, with 12 bases remaining between them. CDR3 sequence: CASSFGGGVTEAFF. CDR3 sequence (DNA): TGTGCCAGCAGTTTCGGTGGCGGGGTCACTGAAGCTTTCTTT.